These 27 T cell receptor beta chains were sequenced from one sample in a study of blood T cells in healthy people across ages (dated by TCRdb to the mid-2010s). The library was prepared using 5' RACE. Instrument used: Illumina HiSeq 2500. A second PCR of 7 to 11 cycles was performed with a sample-barcoded 5' primer and a J-beta primer mix. TCRdb trimmed public reads at Q25 via fastp, called clones via MiXCR and kept in-frame beta chains. For every CDR3 protein sequence, its rows merge into one entry that carries the most common genes and DNA. This sample comprises roughly 1,500,000 distinct CDR3 sequences, approximately 40% of them detected only once. The ten largest make up 7% to 9.5% of the sample. Specimen: blood. These receptors were taken from a woman between 18 and 29 years old in good health.

This clonotype came up a few times. The chain links TRBV7-9 to TRBJ2-3, with 8 bases that match TRBD1. Germline CDR1 and CDR2: SEHNR and FQNEAQ (reference sequence). There are 16 residues in the CDR3. With 5 bases clipped from V and 4 bases from J, the junction kept 11 bases outside the gene matches. The CDR3 nucleotides read TGTGCCAGCAGCCCCGGAGGACAGGGCTTCGCAGATACGCAGTATTTT. As protein: CASSPGGQGFADTQYF. Based on the CDR3 plus reference TRBV7-9 and TRBJ2-3, the full variable domain is DTGVSQNPRHKITKRGQNVTFRCDPISEHNRLYWYRQTLGQGPEFLTYFQNEAQLEKSRLLSDRFSAERPKGSFSTLEIQRTEQGDSAMYLCASSPGGQGFADTQYFGPGTRLTVL.

The table lists this clonotype with a few counts. This sequence joins TRBV20-1 and TRBJ1-1; perhaps TRBD1 as D (5 bases). The CDR3 loop spans 14 amino acids. Trimming shortened V by 5 bases and J by 1 base, and 14 bases separated the two germline ends. Per germline, CDR1 DFQATT and CDR2 SNEGSKA (reference sequence). This CDR3 reads CSAPKDTSNTEAFF. DNA of the CDR3: TGCAGTGCTCCTAAGGACACCTCGAACACTGAAGCTTTCTTT.

V usage is TRBV7-6 and J usage is TRBJ2-1; TRBD2 might be the D (7 bases). V lost 0 bases, J lost 5 bases, and 20 bases lay in between. Germline CDR1 reads SGHVS; CDR2 reads FNYEAQ. The CDR3 runs 18 residues. This CDR3 reads CASSLARRAGASDNEQFF. CDR3 sequence (DNA): TGTGCCAGCAGCTTAGCGAGGAGGGCGGGGGCCTCGGACAATGAGCAGTTCTTC.

This sequence joins TRBV12-3 or TRBV12-4 and TRBJ2-3, with TRBD2 identical over 8 bases. This CDR3 comprises 14 residues. V trimming: 11 bases; J trimming: 5 bases; junction bases outside the gene matches: 12. The CDR3, as DNA: TGTGCCTCGGGGCTGCGGGGGGTTGAAGATACGCAGTATTTT. Translated: CASGLRGVEDTQYF.

The chain is built from TRBV27 and TRBJ2-7; D not certain. V was pared by 6 bases and J by 7 bases, with 19 bases between. The germline V gene encodes CDR1 MNHEY and CDR2 SMNVEV (reference sequence). This CDR3 region has 14 residues. Here the CDR3 DNA reads TGTGCCAGCAGGGACGCAAGCTCCTACAATGAGCAGTACTTC. It is translated as CASRDASSYNEQYF.

The rearrangement links TRBV20-1 to TRBJ2-4; TRBD2 matches at 12 bases. In germline, CDR1 is DFQATT, CDR2 SNEGSKA (reference sequence). The CDR3 length is 16 residues. V shed 6 bases and J 7 bases; nucleotides not matched to a gene: 13. CDR3 amino acids: CSAWTSGILGGNIQYF. The CDR3 DNA sequence: TGCAGTGCCTGGACTAGCGGGATCCTGGGGGGGAACATTCAGTACTTC.

The chain is built from TRBV5-4 and TRBJ1-2; 8 bases are a match to TRBD1. V trimming: 4 bases; J trimming: 2 bases; junction bases outside the gene matches: 7. The CDR3 length is 15 residues. From germline, CDR1 is SGHNT and CDR2 YYREEE (reference sequence). CDR3 region: CASSKGQVANYGYTF. The CDR3 bases are TGTGCCAGCAGCAAGGGACAGGTGGCCAACTATGGCTACACCTTC.

The V call is TRBV6-5, the J call TRBJ1-1; D ambiguous. Germline CDR1 is MNHEY and CDR2 is SVGAGI. V was cut by 5 bases and J by 6 bases, with 19 bases left in between. The CDR3 spans 15 residues. CDR3 amino acids: CASSGLHIGGSEAFF. CDR3 sequence (DNA): TGTGCCAGCAGTGGACTCCACATAGGAGGCTCTGAAGCTTTCTTT.

The chain is built from TRBV3-1 and TRBJ2-7; D is unresolved. CDR1 is LGHDT, CDR2 YNNKEL, per germline (reference sequence). V lost 2 bases, J lost 6 bases, and 5 bases lay in between. The CDR3 runs to 11 residues. Here the CDR3 DNA reads TGTGCCAGCAGCCAATCTTGCGAGCAGTACTTC. Residues: CASSQSCEQYF.

This clonotype turned up a few times. The chain carries TRBV5-1 and TRBJ2-1; 12 bases fit TRBD2. Germline trimming cut 4 bases from V and 5 bases from J; bases unmatched to any gene: 7. Germline V lookup: CDR1 SGHRS, CDR2 YFSETQ. The CDR3 has 16 residues. Here the CDR3 reads CASSDRTSGANNEQFF. CDR3 bases: TGCGCCAGCAGCGACCGGACTAGCGGGGCCAACAATGAGCAGTTCTTC. Full variable domain (remainder filled in from reference TRBV5-1 and TRBJ2-1): KAGVTQTPRYLIKTRGQQVTLSCSPISGHRSVSWYQQTPGQGLQFLFEYFSETQRNKGNFPGRFSGRQFSNSRSEMNVSTLELGDSALYLCASSDRTSGANNEQFFGPGTRLTVL.

The J gene is TRBJ2-3, the V gene TRBV18; D is ambiguous. V lost 6 bases and J lost 8, with 18 bases in between. The germline gives CDR1 KGHSH, CDR2 LQKENI. This CDR3 has 14 amino acids. CDR3 nucleotides: TGTGCCAGCTCTCACGGAAATAGCAAGGGTACGCAGTATTTT. It translates to CASSHGNSKGTQYF. Full variable domain (outside the CDR3, taken from reference TRBV18 and TRBJ2-3): NAGVMQNPRHLVRRRGQEARLRCSPMKGHSHVYWYRQLPEEGLKFMVYLQKENIIDESGMPKERFSAEFPKEGPSILRIQQVVRGDSAAYFCASSHGNSKGTQYFGPGTRLTVL.

The chain uses TRBV20-1 and TRBJ2-7; 7 positions agree with TRBD2. Germline V CDR1 and CDR2: DFQATT, SNEGSKA (reference sequence). V shed 4 bases and J 11 bases; nucleotides not matched to a gene: 23. CDR3 length equals 16 residues. The DNA for the CDR3 is TGCAGTGCTAAACCCGGGGGGTGGGACGGATCCAGCCCCGAGTACTTC. Translated: CSAKPGGWDGSSPEYF.

The rearrangement links TRBV12-3 or TRBV12-4 to TRBJ2-6; D not resolved. V gave up 4 bases and J gave up 0 bases, with 4 bases separating them. This CDR3 comprises 14 residues. CDR3 bases: TGTGCCAGCAGTTCGCACTCTGGGGCCAACGTCCTGACTTTC. This translates into CASSSHSGANVLTF.

The chain has TRBV13 and TRBJ2-1, with 11 bases matching TRBD2. With V trimmed by 5 bases and J by 8 bases, 8 bases remained unmatched. CDR1 and CDR2 from the germline V gene are PRHDT and FYEKMQ (reference sequence). This CDR3 is 15 amino acids long. Written as DNA, the CDR3 is TGTGCCAGCAGCCAAGGGACTAGCGGAGTCCATGAGCAGTTCTTC. Residues: CASSQGTSGVHEQFF.

The V and J genes are TRBV20-1 and TRBJ2-3, with 12 positions matching TRBD2. CDR3 length equals 15 residues. After removal of 6 bases from V and 4 bases from J, the junction contained 8 bases not matched to a gene. Germline CDR1 DFQATT, CDR2 SNEGSKA (reference sequence). The CDR3 reads CSARGLAGNPDTQYF. CDR3 bases: TGCAGTGCCCGAGGACTAGCGGGAAACCCAGATACGCAGTATTTT.

The sample holds a few counts of this clonotype. V usage is TRBV14 and J usage is TRBJ1-1; the D gene is possibly TRBD1 (5 bases). Between the trimmed V and J ends, which lost 1 base and 2 bases, there was a span of 20 bases. Germline CDR1 and CDR2: SGHDN and FVKESK. This CDR3 has 18 amino acids. CDR3 sequence (DNA): TGTGCCAGCAGCCAAGGGGGCTGGGAAGGACCATTCAACACTGAAGCTTTCTTT. Its translation: CASSQGGWEGPFNTEAFF.

The V call is TRBV5-1, the J call TRBJ2-5; D is possibly TRBD2 (6 bases). Germline CDR1 and CDR2: SGHRS and YFSETQ. The CDR3 spans 14 residues. V was trimmed by 4 bases and J by 4 bases, leaving 14 bases between them. CDR3 in amino acids: CASSGGLRAETQYF. In DNA, the CDR3 is TGCGCCAGCAGCGGAGGACTACGCGCAGAGACCCAGTACTTC.

As concerns this clonotype: One end of the junction is discordant with germline, which a read error may explain. This chain joins TRBV12-3 or TRBV12-4 and TRBJ1-2, with 11 bases that match TRBD1. The CDR3 covers 16 residues. CDR3 in amino acids: CASSWGGQGDNYGYAF. The CDR3 DNA reads as TGTGCCAGCAGTTGGGGGGGACAGGGGGATAACTATGGCTACGCCTTC.

V gene TRBV6-1 combines with J gene TRBJ2-3; 9 bases match TRBD2. The CDR3 totals 18 residues. The J segment lost 2 bases and the V segment lost 5 bases, leaving 14 bases of the junction unmatched. Germline V gives CDR1 MNHNS, CDR2 SASEGT. CDR3: CASSKLGRLAAFTDTQYF. The CDR3 DNA is TGTGCCAGCAGTAAACTAGGGAGACTAGCGGCCTTCACAGATACGCAGTATTTT.

J is TRBJ2-4 and V is TRBV7-2; TRBD2 matches 8 bases. Per the germline V gene, CDR1 is SGHTA and CDR2 is FQGNSA. The CDR3 consists of 15 residues. Losses at the gene ends were 5 bases for V and 8 bases for J; bases not matched to a gene: 11. CDR3 DNA: TGTGCCAGCAGCCGAGTAGCGGGGCTGATGGACATTCAGTACTTC. This codes for CASSRVAGLMDIQYF. The full variable domain, rest sourced from reference TRBV7-2 and TRBJ2-4, is GAGVSQSPSNKVTEKGKDVELRCDPISGHTALYWYRQSLGQGLEFLIYFQGNSAPDKSGLPSDRFSAERTGGSVSTLTIQRTQQEDSAVYLCASSRVAGLMDIQYFGAGTRLSVL.

This clonotype was recorded a few times. V is TRBV10-3 and J is TRBJ2-5, with D unresolved. Germline loops: CDR1 ENHRY, CDR2 SYGVKD. V dropped 10 bases and J dropped 4 bases, with 19 bases sitting between them. The CDR3 extends over 14 amino acids. DNA of the CDR3: TGTGCCAGCCCCGGCCCCAACTGGGGAGAGACCCAGTACTTC. It codes for CASPGPNWGETQYF.

V gene TRBV27 combines with J gene TRBJ2-6; D remains ambiguous. The germline gives CDR1 MNHEY, CDR2 SMNVEV (reference sequence). CDR3 size: 17 residues. V was clipped by 6 bases and J by 0 bases, with 15 bases between them. Here the CDR3 reads CASRISPATSGANVLTF. For the CDR3, the DNA is TGTGCCAGCAGAATTTCACCCGCCACCTCTGGGGCCAACGTCCTGACTTTC.

The chain joins TRBV12-3 or TRBV12-4 to TRBJ2-7, with 8 nucleotides matching TRBD1. The CDR3 runs to 14 residues. With V trimmed by 7 bases and J by 6 bases, 11 bases remained unmatched. CDR3 residues: CASNPGQGGGEQYF. The DNA of the CDR3 is TGTGCCAGCAACCCCGGACAGGGTGGAGGCGAGCAGTACTTC.

In its sample, this clonotype was seen many times. The chain links TRBV5-1 to TRBJ1-2, with D possibly TRBD1 on 5 matching bases. Germline V lookup: CDR1 SGHRS, CDR2 YFSETQ. V was clipped by 4 bases and J by 6 bases, with 16 bases between them. The CDR3 length is 14 residues. The DNA for the CDR3 is TGCGCCAGCAGCCCCGCAGGGATTCTCGATGGCTACACCTTC. This codes for CASSPAGILDGYTF.

This chain connects TRBV20-1 to TRBJ2-5; 7 nucleotides match TRBD2. CDR1 and CDR2 (germline): DFQATT, SNEGSKA (reference sequence). V lost 0 bases and J lost 9; bases outside the gene matches: 13. The CDR3 loop spans 15 amino acids. The CDR3: CSARDETGGGRPQYF. In DNA, the CDR3 is TGCAGTGCTAGAGATGAAACGGGAGGTGGGCGTCCCCAGTACTTC.

This clonotype was seen just once. V usage is TRBV5-1 and J usage is TRBJ1-1; D is perhaps TRBD1 (5 bases). Germline assignment: CDR1 SGHRS and CDR2 YFSETQ. This CDR3 comprises 14 residues. Trimming cost V 3 bases and J 4 bases, with 13 bases left between them. The CDR3 sequence: CASSSEVGGTEAFF. The CDR3 DNA reads TGCGCCAGCAGCTCCGAGGTTGGGGGCACTGAAGCTTTCTTT.

The gene calls are TRBV27 and TRBJ2-7; tentative D call: TRBD2 (6 bases). Germline lookup yields CDR1 MNHEY and CDR2 SMNVEV (reference sequence). There are 14 residues in the CDR3. V was shortened by 2 bases and J by 6 bases, with 14 bases between the two germline ends. CDR3: CASSLSTGAGEQYF. For the CDR3, the DNA is TGTGCCAGCAGTTTAAGCACGGGAGCCGGCGAGCAGTACTTC.